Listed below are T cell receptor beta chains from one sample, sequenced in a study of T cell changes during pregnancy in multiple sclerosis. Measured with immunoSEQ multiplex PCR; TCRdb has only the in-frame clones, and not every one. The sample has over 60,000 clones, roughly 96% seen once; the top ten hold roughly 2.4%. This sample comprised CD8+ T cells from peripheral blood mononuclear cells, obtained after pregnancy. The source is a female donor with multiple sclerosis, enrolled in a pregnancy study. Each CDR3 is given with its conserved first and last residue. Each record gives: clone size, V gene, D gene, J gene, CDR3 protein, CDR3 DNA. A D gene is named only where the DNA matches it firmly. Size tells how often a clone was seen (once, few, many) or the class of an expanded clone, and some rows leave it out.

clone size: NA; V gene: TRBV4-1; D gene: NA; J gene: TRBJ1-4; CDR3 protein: CASSFRRGGEKLFF; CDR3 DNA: TGCGCCAGCAGCTTCCGGCGAGGTGGGGAAAAACTGTTTTTT
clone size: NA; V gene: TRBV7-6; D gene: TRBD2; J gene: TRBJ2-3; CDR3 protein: CASSLNPGGTTDTQYF; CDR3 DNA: TGTGCCAGCAGCTTAAATCCGGGAGGGACCACAGATACGCAGTATTTT
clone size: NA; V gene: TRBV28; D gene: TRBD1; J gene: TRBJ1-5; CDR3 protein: CASNIQGNQPQHF; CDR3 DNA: TGTGCCAGCAATATACAGGGGAATCAGCCCCAGCATTTT
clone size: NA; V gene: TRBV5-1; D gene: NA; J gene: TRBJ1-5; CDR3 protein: CASSPEGYNQPQHF; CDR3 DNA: TGCGCCAGCAGTCCGGAGGGATACAATCAGCCCCAGCATTTT
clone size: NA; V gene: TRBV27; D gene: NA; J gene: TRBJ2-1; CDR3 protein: CASSLSANEQFF; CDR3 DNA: TGTGCCAGCAGTTTATCGGCCAATGAGCAGTTCTTC
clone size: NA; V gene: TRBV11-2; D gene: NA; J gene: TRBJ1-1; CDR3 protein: CASSWAGEAFF; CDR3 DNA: TGTGCCAGCAGCTGGGCAGGGGAGGCTTTCTTT
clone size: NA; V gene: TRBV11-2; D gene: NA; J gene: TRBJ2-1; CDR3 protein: CASSLDWSGGAHWEQFF; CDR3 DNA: TGTGCCAGCAGCTTAGATTGGAGTGGGGGGGCCCACTGGGAGCAGTTCTTC
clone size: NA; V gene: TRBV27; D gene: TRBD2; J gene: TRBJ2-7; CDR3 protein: CASSAGLAGAGGYEQYF; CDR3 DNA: TGTGCCAGCAGTGCGGGACTAGCGGGAGCTGGGGGCTACGAGCAGTACTTC
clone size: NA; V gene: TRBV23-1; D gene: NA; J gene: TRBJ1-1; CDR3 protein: CASSQSIVEGLNAEAFF; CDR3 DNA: TGCGCCAGCAGTCAATCTATAGTGGAGGGGCTTAACGCTGAAGCTTTCTTT
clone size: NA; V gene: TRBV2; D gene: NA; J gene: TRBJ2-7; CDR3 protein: CASTGGSYEQYF; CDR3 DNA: TGTGCCAGCACCGGCGGATCCTACGAGCAGTACTTC
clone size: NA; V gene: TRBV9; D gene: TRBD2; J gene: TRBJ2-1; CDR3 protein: CASSVGTSGGGFYNEQFF; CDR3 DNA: TGTGCCAGCAGCGTAGGGACTAGCGGGGGGGGGTTCTACAATGAGCAGTTCTTC
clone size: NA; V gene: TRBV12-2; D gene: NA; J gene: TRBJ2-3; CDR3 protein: CASRKQIPGTRRYF; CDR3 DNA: TGTGCAAGTCGCAAACAAATTCCCGGGACTAGACGGTATTTT
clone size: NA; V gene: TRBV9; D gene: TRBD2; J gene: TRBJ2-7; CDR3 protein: CASSASGAGVEEQYF; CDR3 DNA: TGTGCCAGCAGCGCTAGCGGAGCGGGAGTTGAGGAGCAGTACTTC
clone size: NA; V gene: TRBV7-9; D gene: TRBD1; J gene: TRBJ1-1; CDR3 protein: CAQQGLMNTEAFF; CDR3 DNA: TGTGCCCAACAGGGGCTTATGAACACTGAAGCTTTCTTT
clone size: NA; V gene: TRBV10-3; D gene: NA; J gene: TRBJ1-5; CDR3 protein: CAISEDRRRYQPQHF; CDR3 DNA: TGTGCCATCAGTGAGGATCGGCGGCGATATCAGCCCCAGCATTTT
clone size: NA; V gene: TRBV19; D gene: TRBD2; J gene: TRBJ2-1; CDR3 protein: CASSWTSGGFGIHNEQFF; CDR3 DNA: TGTGCCAGTAGTTGGACTAGCGGGGGATTCGGGATTCACAATGAGCAGTTCTTC
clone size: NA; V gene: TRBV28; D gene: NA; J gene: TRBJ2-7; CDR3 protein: CASSPRRAYEQYF; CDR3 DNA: TGTGCCAGCAGTCCCAGGCGGGCCTACGAGCAGTACTTC
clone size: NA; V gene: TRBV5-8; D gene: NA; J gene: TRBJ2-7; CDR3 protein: CASSGGSFYEQYF; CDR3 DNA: TGTGCCAGCAGCGGGGGGAGTTTTTACGAGCAGTACTTC
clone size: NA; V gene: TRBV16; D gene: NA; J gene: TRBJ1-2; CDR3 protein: CASSPGAGLNYGYTF; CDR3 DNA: TGTGCCAGCAGCCCAGGGGCGGGTTTGAACTATGGCTACACCTTC
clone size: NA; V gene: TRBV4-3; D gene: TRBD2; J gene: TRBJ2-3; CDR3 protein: CASSQRGRAEGDTQYF; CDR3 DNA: TGCGCCAGCAGCCAACGCGGGAGGGCCGAGGGAGATACGCAGTATTTT
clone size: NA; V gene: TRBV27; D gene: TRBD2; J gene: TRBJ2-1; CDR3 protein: CASSDGTRLDNEQFF; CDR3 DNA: TGTGCCAGCAGTGACGGGACTAGGTTAGACAATGAGCAGTTCTTC
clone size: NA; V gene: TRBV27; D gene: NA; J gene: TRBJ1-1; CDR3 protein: CASSYMTGTEAFF; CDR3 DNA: TGTGCCAGCAGTTATATGACAGGCACTGAAGCTTTCTTT
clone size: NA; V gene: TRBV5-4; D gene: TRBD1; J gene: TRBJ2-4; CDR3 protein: CASSLSGTGDIQYF; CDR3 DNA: TGTGCCAGCAGCTTGTCCGGGACAGGGGACATTCAGTACTTC
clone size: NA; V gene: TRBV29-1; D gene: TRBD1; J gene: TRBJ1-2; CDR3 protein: CSVVPTGVGDGYTF; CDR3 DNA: TGCAGCGTTGTCCCGACAGGGGTCGGGGATGGCTACACCTTC
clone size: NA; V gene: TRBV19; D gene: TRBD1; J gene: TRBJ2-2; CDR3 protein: CASSPLQGKIGELFF; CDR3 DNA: TGTGCCAGTAGCCCCCTACAGGGGAAAATCGGGGAGCTGTTTTTT
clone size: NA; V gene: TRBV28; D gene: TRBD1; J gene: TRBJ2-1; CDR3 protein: CASSFGTGAPDNEQFF; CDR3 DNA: TGTGCCAGCAGTTTTGGGACAGGGGCGCCCGACAATGAGCAGTTCTTC
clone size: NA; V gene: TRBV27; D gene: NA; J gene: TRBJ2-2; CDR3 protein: CASSPQGGELFF; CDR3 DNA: TGTGCCAGCAGTCCACAGGGCGGGGAGCTGTTTTTT
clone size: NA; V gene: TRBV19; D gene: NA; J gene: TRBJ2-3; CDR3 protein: CASSSPPQGTLGDTQYF; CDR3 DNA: TGTGCCAGTAGTTCTCCCCCCCAGGGGACCCTAGGGGATACGCAGTATTTT
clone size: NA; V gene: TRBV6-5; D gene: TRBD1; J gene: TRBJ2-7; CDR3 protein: CASSYDRAGSYEQYF; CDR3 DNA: TGTGCCAGCAGTTACGACAGGGCGGGCTCCTACGAGCAGTACTTC
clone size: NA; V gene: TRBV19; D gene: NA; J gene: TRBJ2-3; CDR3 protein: CASSIGVQTANTQYF; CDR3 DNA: TGTGCCAGTAGTATCGGAGTCCAAACGGCCAATACGCAGTATTTT
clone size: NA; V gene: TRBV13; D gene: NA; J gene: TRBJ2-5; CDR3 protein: CATQDMEETQYF; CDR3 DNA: TGTGCCACTCAGGACATGGAAGAGACCCAGTACTTC
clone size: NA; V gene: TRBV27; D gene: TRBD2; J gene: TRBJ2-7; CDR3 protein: CASSSRTSYEQYF; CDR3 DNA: TGTGCCAGCAGTTCCCGGACTAGCTACGAGCAGTACTTC
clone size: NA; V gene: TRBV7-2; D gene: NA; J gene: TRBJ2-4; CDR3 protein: CASSSDRSNRVGAKNIQYF; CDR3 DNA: TGTGCCAGCAGCTCCGACCGTTCAAACAGGGTAGGAGCCAAAAACATTCAGTACTTC
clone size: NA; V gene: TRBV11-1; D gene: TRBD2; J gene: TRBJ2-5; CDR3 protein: CASSLRGLAWETQYF; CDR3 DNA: TGTGCCAGCAGCTTAAGGGGACTAGCATGGGAGACCCAGTACTTC
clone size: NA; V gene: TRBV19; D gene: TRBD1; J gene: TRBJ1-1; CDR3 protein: CASSIDRVNTEAFF; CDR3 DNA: TGTGCCAGTAGTATTGACAGGGTGAACACTGAAGCTTTCTTT
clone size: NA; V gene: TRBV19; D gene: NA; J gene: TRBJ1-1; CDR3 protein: CASTAGTRSATEAFF; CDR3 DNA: TGTGCCAGTACAGCCGGGACTCGGAGTGCCACTGAAGCTTTCTTT
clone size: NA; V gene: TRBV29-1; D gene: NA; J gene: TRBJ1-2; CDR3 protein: CSVGEESYGYTF; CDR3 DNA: TGCAGCGTTGGCGAGGAGTCCTATGGCTACACCTTC
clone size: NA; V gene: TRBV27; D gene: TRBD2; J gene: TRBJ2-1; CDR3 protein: CASSPSLGDSGSTYNEQFF; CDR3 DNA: TGTGCCAGCAGTCCATCCTTAGGTGATAGCGGGAGTACCTACAATGAGCAGTTCTTC
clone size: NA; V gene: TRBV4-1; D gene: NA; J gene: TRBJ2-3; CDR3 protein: CASSPHTDTQYF; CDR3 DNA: TGCGCCAGCAGCCCCCACACAGATACGCAGTATTTT
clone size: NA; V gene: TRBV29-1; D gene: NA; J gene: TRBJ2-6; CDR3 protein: CSVGSTGANVLTF; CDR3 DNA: TGCAGCGTTGGGAGTACTGGGGCCAACGTCCTGACTTTC
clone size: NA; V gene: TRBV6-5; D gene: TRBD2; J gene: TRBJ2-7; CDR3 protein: CASTTVGLAGDEQYF; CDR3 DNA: TGTGCCAGCACCACAGTAGGGCTAGCGGGAGACGAGCAGTACTTC
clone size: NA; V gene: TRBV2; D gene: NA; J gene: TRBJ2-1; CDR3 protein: CASASAWAAQGQFF; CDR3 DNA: TGTGCCAGCGCGTCCGCTTGGGCGGCGCAGGGGCAGTTCTTC
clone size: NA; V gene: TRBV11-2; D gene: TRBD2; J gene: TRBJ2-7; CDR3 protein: CASSLEGSGGLQYF; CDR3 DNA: TGTGCCAGCAGCTTAGAGGGTAGCGGGGGATTGCAGTACTTC
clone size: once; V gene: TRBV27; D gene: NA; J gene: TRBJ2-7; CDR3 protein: CASSLRSRREQYF; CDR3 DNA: TGTGCCAGCAGTTTACGATCTAGACGGGAGCAGTACTTC
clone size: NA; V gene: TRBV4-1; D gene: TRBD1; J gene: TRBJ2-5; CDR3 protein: CASSHEVRQGETQYF; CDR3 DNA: TGCGCCAGCAGCCATGAGGTGAGACAGGGCGAAACCCAGTACTTC
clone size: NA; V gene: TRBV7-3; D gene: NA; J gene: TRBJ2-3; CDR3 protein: CASSPPSTDTQYF; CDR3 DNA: TGTGCCAGCAGCCCCCCGAGCACAGATACGCAGTATTTT
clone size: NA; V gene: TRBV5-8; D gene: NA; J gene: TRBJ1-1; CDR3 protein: CASSLGGVNTEAFF; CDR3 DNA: TGTGCCAGCAGCTTGGGAGGCGTAAACACTGAAGCTTTCTTT
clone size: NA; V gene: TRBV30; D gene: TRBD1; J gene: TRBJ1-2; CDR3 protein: CAWSGTGGDGYTF; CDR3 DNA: TGTGCCTGGAGTGGGACAGGGGGAGATGGCTACACCTTC
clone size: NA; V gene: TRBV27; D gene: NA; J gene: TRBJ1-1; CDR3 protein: CASSPTGYMNTEAFF; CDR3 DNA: TGTGCCAGCTCCCCGACAGGCTACATGAACACTGAAGCTTTCTTT
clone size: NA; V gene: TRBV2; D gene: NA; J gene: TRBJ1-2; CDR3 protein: CASSESRDSNYGYTF; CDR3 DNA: TGTGCCAGCAGTGAAAGCAGGGACTCTAACTATGGCTACACCTTC
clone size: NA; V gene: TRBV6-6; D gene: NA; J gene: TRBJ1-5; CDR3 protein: CASSTTSGNQPQHF; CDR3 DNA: TGTGCCAGCAGTACAACTTCAGGGAATCAGCCCCAGCATTTT
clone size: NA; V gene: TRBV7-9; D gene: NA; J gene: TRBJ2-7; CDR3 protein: CASSRTASYEQYF; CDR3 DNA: TGTGCCAGCAGCCGGACAGCCTCCTACGAGCAGTACTTC
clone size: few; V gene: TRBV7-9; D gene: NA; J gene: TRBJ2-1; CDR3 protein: CASSRAGLLYNEQFF; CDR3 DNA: TGTGCCAGCAGCCGCGCGGGACTGTTGTACAATGAGCAGTTCTTC
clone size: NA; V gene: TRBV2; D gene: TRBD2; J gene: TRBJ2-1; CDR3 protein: CASISTSEQFF; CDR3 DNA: TGTGCCAGCATTTCGACTAGCGAGCAGTTCTTC